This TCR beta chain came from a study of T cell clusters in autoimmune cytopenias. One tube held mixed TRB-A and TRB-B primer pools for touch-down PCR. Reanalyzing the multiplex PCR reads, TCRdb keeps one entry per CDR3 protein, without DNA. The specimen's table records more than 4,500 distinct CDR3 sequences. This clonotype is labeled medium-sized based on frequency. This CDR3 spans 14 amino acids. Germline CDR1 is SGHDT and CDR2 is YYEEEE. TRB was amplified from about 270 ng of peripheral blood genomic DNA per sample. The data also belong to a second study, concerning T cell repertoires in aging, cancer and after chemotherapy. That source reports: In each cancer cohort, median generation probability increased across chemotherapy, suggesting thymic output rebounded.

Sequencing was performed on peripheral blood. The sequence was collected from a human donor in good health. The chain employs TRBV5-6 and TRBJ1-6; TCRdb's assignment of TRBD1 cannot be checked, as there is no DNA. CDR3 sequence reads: CASSFRTGNSPLHF.